The rows below give T cell receptor beta chains drawn from one sample of a study of control samples from healthy donors and cancer patients. Assay used: immunoSEQ multiplex PCR; TCRdb lists only in-frame clones, some missing. The sample carries some 410,000 clones, around 90% recorded once. Sequencing was carried out using PBMCs. Receptors originate from a man aged 40-55 years with head and neck cancer. Each CDR3 is given with its conserved first and last residue. Each record gives: V gene, J gene, CDR3 protein.

>TRBV2|TRBJ1-5
CASSVPQGWGQPQHF
>TRBV7-6|TRBJ2-1
CASSLVSRQGGNEQFF
>TRBV29-1|TRBJ2-7
CSVEGAGTYEQYF
>TRBV28|TRBJ2-7
CASSLWRNSYEQYF
>TRBV27|TRBJ1-5
CASSPLEGRSNQPQHF
>TRBV13|TRBJ2-2
CASSLSPGAQLNTGELFF
>TRBV5-6|TRBJ2-3
CASSFPTGGSTDTQYF
>TRBV7-3|TRBJ2-1
CASSLDRAPDEQFF
>TRBV5-1|TRBJ1-1
CASSLAYLRGTEAFF
>TRBV18|TRBJ1-2
CASSQDNYGYTF
>TRBV18|TRBJ1-1
CASSPPTDWRFIEAFF
>TRBV9|TRBJ1-1
CASSSWTDSNTEAFF
>TRBV30|TRBJ2-5
CAWSGGETQYF
>TRBV19|TRBJ2-6
CASISGAAGANVLTF
>TRBV6-5|TRBJ1-3
CAPGGFGNTIYF
>TRBV7-2|TRBJ2-7
CASRLQGEQYF
>TRBV19|TRBJ2-7
CASSIGQNPIVGAYEQYF
>TRBV10-1|TRBJ2-3
CASSGGASEADTQYF
>TRBV5-1|TRBJ2-7
CASSLAGQKNAYEQYF
>TRBV5-1|TRBJ2-7
CASTRNRGSEQYF
>TRBV7-2|TRBJ1-5
CASSWWTGLNQPQHF
>TRBV7-2|TRBJ1-1
CASSALGVNTEAFF
>TRBV27|TRBJ1-2
CASSSAYTGMNGYTF
>TRBV28|TRBJ1-1
CASSFVTRMNTEAFF
>TRBV7-7|TRBJ1-1
CASSKEMNTEAFF
>TRBV28|TRBJ1-5
CASSPTGEWQPQHF
>TRBV18|TRBJ2-1
CASSPAYNEQFF
>TRBV6-5|TRBJ2-1
CASSYEAGHYNEQFF
>TRBV7-3|TRBJ2-3
CASSLQARSTDTQYF
>TRBV27|TRBJ2-1
CASSLAGGRTEQFF
>TRBV7-8|TRBJ2-5
CASSPRLGETQYF
>TRBV28|TRBJ1-5
CASSRQGQLHDQPQHF
>TRBV10-1|TRBJ2-2
CASSVSSGGTGELFF
>TRBV18|TRBJ1-6
CASSPGSGLDSPLHF
>TRBV15|TRBJ1-1
CATSRLTAVNTEAFF
>TRBV2|TRBJ1-1
CASSTGLGAEAFF
>TRBV27|TRBJ2-7
CASSLFYSSGSEQYF
>TRBV6-6|TRBJ2-1
CASSWDVPYNEQFF
>TRBV7-2|TRBJ2-7
CASSLVASGRTASYEQYF
>TRBV9|TRBJ1-6
CARSWGGRSPLHF
>TRBV27|TRBJ1-1
CASSTLSGYTEAFF
>TRBV6-2/TRBV6-3|TRBJ2-3
CASSQNLAGMSTDTQYF
>TRBV30|TRBJ2-7
CAWCLGGYEQYF
>TRBV9|TRBJ1-5
CASSGEGNQPQHF